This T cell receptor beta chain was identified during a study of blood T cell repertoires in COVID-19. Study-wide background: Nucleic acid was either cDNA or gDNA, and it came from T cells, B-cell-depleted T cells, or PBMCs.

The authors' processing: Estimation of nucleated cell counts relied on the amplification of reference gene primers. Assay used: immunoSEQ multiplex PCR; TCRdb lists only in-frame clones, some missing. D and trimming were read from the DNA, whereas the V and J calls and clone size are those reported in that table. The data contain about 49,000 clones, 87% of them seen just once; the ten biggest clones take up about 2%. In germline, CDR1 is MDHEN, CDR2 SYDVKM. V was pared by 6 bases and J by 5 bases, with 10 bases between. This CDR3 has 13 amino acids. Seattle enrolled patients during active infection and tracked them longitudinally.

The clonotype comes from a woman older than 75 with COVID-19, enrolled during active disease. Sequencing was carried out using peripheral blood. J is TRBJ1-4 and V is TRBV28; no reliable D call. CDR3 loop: CASRVHSNEKLFF. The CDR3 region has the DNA TGTGCCAGCAGGGTCCACAGCAATGAAAAACTGTTTTTT.